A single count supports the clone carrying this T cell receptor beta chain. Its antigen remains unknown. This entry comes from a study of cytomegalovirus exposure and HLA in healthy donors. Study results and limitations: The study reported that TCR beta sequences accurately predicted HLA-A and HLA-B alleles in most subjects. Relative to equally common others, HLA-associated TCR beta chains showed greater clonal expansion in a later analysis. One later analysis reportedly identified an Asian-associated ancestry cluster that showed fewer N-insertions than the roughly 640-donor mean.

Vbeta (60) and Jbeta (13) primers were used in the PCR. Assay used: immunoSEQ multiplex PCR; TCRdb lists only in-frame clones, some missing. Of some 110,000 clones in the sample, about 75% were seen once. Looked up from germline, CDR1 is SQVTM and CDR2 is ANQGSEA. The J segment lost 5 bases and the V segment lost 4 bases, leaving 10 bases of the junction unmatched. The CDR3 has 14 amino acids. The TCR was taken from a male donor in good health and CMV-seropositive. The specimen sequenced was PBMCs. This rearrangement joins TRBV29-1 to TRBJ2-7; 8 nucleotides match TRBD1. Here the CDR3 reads CSVAAGGAGNEQYF. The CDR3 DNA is TGCAGCGTTGCCGCAGGGGGCGCCGGGAACGAGCAGTACTTC.